These 9 T cell receptor beta chains came from one sample sequenced in a study of blood T cell repertoires in COVID-19. Measured with immunoSEQ multiplex PCR; TCRdb has only the in-frame clones, and not every one. This table holds 100,000 or so clones, 85% to 95% found once. Sequencing was performed on peripheral blood. Receptors were obtained from a human donor with active COVID-19. The donor label of this sample is uncertain.

This clone has only one observation. This chain uses TRBV7-6 with TRBJ1-1; D call uncertain. V was clipped by 1 base and J by 1 base, with 4 bases between them. Germline CDR1 reads SGHVS; CDR2 reads FNYEAQ. CDR3 length: 13 residues. The CDR3 DNA follows: TGTGCCAGCAGCTTAGTTCAGAACACTGAAGCTTTCTTT. It translates to CASSLVQNTEAFF.

The chain is built from TRBV6-5 and TRBJ1-6; D is uncertain. The length of the CDR3 is 13 residues. Germline V gene sequence: CDR1 MNHEY, CDR2 SVGAGI. V lost 2 bases and J 8 bases, leaving 7 bases between the germline ends. This CDR3 reads CASSYGIDSPLHF. Written as DNA, the CDR3 is TGTGCCAGCAGTTACGGTATAGATTCACCCCTCCACTTT.

V and J are TRBV11-2 and TRBJ1-4; 7 bases match TRBD1. Germline lookup yields CDR1 SGHAT and CDR2 FQNNGV. The CDR3 is made up of 16 amino acids. Trimming removed 5 bases from V and 1 base from J; junction bases left unmatched: 7. Here the CDR3 reads CASSQLTGRTNEKLFF. The DNA for the CDR3 is TGTGCCAGCAGCCAGCTGACAGGGCGAACTAATGAAAAACTGTTTTTT.

The sample holds one count of this clone. This chain uses TRBV5-4 with TRBJ2-5, with 9 positions matching TRBD1. Losses at the gene ends were 1 base for V and 4 bases for J; bases not matched to a gene: 5. The CDR3 is 15 residues long. CDR1 is SGHNT, CDR2 YYREEE, per germline (reference sequence). CDR3 sequence (DNA): TGTGCCAGCAGCTTGCGATCGACAGGGGGAGAGACCCAGTACTTC. This codes for CASSLRSTGGETQYF.

The genes are TRBV7-8 and TRBJ1-2; TRBD1 aligns across 9 bases. Germline V gene lookup returns CDR1 SGHVS and CDR2 FQNEAQ. V shed 3 bases and J 2 bases; nucleotides not matched to a gene: 4. The CDR3 length is 15 residues. CDR3 coding DNA: TGTGCCAGCAGCTTGGGGGGACAGGGAAACTATGGCTACACCTTC. It codes for CASSLGGQGNYGYTF.

This chain links TRBV6-2 or TRBV6-3 with TRBJ1-5, with D uncertain. In germline, CDR1 is MNHEY, CDR2 SVGEGT. The CDR3 runs 15 residues. The V gene lost 6 bases and the J gene lost 3 bases, with 15 bases spanning the gap. The CDR3 sequence: CASSSTAFNNQPQHF. CDR3 DNA sequence: TGTGCCAGCAGCTCAACAGCCTTCAACAATCAGCCCCAGCATTTT.

J is TRBJ1-4 and V is TRBV13, with no clear D. The CDR3 spans 16 residues. Germline V gene data show CDR1 as PRHDT and CDR2 as FYEKMQ (reference sequence). The ends were cut back, 5 bases at V and 3 bases at J, with 16 bases in the middle. The CDR3 loop is CASSRPSGEANEKLFF. CDR3 nucleotide sequence: TGTGCCAGCAGCAGGCCATCCGGGGAAGCTAATGAAAAACTGTTTTTT. Full variable domain (remainder filled in from reference TRBV13 and TRBJ1-4): AAGVIQSPRHLIKEKRETATLKCYPIPRHDTVYWYQQGPGQDPQFLISFYEKMQSDKGSIPDRFSAQQFSDYHSELNMSSLELGDSALYFCASSRPSGEANEKLFFGSGTQLSVL.

The rearrangement uses TRBV11-2 and TRBJ1-2; a weak D match, TRBD1 (6 bases). V gave up 2 bases and J gave up 5 bases, with 15 bases separating them. The CDR3 is 15 amino acids. The germline V gene has CDR1 SGHAT and CDR2 FQNNGV. For the CDR3, the DNA is TGTGCCAGCAGCTTATTATTGGGGGCCGGGTATGGCTACACCTTC. It translates to CASSLLLGAGYGYTF.

V gene TRBV18 combines with J gene TRBJ2-3; 7 nucleotides match TRBD2. Germline lookup yields CDR1 KGHSH and CDR2 LQKENI. CDR3 size: 14 residues. J gave up 2 bases and V 6 bases, and 5 bases lay outside the gene matches. CDR3 DNA: TGTGCCAGCTCCCCCCGGGGGGACACAGATACGCAGTATTTT. Its translation: CASSPRGDTDTQYF. Filled out from reference TRBV18 and TRBJ2-3, the complete variable domain reads NAGVMQNPRHLVRRRGQEARLRCSPMKGHSHVYWYRQLPEEGLKFMVYLQKENIIDESGMPKERFSAEFPKEGPSILRIQQVVRGDSAAYFCASSPRGDTDTQYFGPGTRLTVL.